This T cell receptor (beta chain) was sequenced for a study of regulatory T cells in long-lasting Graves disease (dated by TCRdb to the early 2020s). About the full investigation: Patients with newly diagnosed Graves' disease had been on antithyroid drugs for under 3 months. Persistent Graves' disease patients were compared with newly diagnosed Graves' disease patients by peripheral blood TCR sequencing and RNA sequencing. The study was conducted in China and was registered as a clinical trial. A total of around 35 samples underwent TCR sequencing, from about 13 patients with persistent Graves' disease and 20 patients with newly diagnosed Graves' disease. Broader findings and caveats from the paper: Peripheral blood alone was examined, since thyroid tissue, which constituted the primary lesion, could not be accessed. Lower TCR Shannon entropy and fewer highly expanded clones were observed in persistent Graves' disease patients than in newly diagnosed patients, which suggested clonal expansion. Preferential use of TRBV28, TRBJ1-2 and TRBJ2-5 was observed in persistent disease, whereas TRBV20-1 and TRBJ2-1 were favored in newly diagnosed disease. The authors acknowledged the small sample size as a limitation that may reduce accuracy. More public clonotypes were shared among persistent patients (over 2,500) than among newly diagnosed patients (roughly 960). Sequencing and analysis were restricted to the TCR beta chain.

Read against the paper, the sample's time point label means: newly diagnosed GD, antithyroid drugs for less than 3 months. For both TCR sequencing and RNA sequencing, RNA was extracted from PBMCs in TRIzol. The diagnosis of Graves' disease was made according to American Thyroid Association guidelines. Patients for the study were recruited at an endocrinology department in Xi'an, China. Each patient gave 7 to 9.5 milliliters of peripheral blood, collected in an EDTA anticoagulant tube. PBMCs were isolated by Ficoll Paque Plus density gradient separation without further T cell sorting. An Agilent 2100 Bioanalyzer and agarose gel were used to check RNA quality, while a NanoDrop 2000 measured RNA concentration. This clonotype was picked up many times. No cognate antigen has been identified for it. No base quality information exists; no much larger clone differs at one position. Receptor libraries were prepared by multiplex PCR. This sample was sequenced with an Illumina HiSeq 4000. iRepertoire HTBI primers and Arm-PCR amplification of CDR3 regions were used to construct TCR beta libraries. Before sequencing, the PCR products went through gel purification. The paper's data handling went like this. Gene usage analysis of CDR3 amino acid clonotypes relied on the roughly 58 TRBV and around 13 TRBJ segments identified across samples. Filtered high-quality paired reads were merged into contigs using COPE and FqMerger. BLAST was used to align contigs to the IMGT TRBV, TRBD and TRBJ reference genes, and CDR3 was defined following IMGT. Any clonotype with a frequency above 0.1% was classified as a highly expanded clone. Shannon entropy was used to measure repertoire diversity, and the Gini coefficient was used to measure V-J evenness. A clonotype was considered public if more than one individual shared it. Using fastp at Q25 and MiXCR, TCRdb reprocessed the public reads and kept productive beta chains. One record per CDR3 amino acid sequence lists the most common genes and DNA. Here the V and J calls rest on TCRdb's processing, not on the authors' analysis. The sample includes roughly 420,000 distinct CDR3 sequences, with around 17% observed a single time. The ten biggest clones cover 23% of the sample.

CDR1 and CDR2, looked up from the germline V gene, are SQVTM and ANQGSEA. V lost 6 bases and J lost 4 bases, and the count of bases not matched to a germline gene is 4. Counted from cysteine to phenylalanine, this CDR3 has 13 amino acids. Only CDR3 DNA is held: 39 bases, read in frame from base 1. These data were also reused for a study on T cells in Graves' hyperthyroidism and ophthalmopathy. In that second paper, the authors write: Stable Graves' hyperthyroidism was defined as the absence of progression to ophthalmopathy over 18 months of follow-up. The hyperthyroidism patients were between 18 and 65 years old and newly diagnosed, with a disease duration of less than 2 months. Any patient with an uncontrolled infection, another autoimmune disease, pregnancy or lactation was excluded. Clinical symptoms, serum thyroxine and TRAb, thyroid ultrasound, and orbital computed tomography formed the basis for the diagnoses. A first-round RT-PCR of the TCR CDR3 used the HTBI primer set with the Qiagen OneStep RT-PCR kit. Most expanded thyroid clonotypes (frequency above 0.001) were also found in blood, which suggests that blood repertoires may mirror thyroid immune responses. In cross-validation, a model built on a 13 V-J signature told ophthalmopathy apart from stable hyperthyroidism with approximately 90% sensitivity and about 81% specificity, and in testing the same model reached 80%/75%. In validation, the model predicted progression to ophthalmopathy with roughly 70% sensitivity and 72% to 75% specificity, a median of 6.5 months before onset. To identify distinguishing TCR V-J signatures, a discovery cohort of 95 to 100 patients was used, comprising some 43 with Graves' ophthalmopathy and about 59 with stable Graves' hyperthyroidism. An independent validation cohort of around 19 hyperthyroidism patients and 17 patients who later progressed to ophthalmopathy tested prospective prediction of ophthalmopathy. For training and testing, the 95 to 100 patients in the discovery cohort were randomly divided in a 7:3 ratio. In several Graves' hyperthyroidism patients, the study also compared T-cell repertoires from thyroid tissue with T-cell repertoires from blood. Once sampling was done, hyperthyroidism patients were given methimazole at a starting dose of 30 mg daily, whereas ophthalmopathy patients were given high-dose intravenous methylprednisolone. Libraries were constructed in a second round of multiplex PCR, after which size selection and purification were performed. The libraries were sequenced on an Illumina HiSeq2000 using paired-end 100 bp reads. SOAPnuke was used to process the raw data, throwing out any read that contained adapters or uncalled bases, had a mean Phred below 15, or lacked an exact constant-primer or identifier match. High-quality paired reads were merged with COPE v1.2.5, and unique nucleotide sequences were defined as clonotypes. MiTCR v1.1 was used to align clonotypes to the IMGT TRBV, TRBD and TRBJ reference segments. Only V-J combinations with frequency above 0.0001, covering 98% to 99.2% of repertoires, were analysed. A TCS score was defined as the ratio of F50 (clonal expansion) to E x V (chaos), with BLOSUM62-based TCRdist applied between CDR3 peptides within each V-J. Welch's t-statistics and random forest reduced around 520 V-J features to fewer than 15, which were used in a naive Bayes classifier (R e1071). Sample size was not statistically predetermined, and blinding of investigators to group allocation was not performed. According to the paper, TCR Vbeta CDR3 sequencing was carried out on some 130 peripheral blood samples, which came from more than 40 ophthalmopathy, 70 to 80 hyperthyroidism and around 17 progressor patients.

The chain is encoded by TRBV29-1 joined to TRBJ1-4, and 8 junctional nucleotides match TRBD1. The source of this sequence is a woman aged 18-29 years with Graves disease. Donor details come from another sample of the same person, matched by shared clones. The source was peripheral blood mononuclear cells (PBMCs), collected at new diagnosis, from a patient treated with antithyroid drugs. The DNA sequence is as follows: TGCAGCGTAAGGGACAGGCATAATGAAAAACTGTTTTTT. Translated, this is CSVRDRHNEKLFF.